A selection of T cell receptor beta chains follows, all from one sample in a study of blood T cell repertoires in COVID-19. Data came from immunoSEQ multiplex PCR; TCRdb stores just in-frame clones and leaves some out. The data hold more than 150,000 clones, with around 80% observed a single time. The sample consisted of PBMCs or T cells enriched from blood (not recorded which). The receptor source for this set is a man aged 50 to 59 who had recovered from COVID-19. Both conserved end residues are part of each CDR3. The D gene is left open where the match is weak. Not all rows give a size; the values are once, few, many and, for expanded clones, a class.

V	size	J	D	CDR3	DNA
TRBV18	NA	TRBJ1-1	NA	CASSPAENTEAFF	TGTGCCAGCTCACCGGCTGAGAACACTGAAGCTTTCTTT
TRBV5-1	NA	TRBJ1-1	NA	CASSTTGNTEAFF	TGCGCCAGCAGCACCACAGGGAACACTGAAGCTTTCTTT
TRBV7-3	NA	TRBJ1-2	TRBD1	CASSQTSGQGDYGYTF	TGTGCCAGCAGCCAGACGTCGGGACAGGGTGACTATGGCTACACCTTC
TRBV7-6	NA	TRBJ2-1	TRBD2	CASSSRPSGVSSYNEQFF	TGTGCCAGCAGCTCGAGGCCTAGCGGGGTGAGCTCCTACAATGAGCAGTTCTTC
TRBV3-1/TRBV3-2	NA	TRBJ1-5	NA	CASSQDRNQPQHF	TGTGCCAGCAGCCAAGACAGGAATCAGCCCCAGCATTTT
TRBV4-1	NA	TRBJ1-4	NA	CASSQDTGTNEKLFF	TGCGCCAGCAGCCAAGATACAGGGACTAATGAAAAACTGTTTTTT
TRBV24-1	NA	TRBJ2-1	TRBD2	CATSDGGLGGRNEQFF	TGTGCCACCAGTGATGGGGGACTAGGGGGGCGGAATGAGCAGTTCTTC
TRBV19	NA	TRBJ1-1	TRBD1	CASSAHRGPNTEAFF	TGTGCCAGTAGTGCCCACAGGGGGCCAAACACTGAAGCTTTCTTT
TRBV28	NA	TRBJ2-5	NA	CASSSTGSGETQYF	TGTGCCAGCAGTTCCACAGGGTCCGGAGAGACCCAGTACTTC
TRBV5-1	NA	TRBJ1-6	NA	CASRAEEGGYSPLHF	TGCGCCAGCAGGGCCGAGGAGGGTGGTTATTCACCCCTCCACTTT
TRBV5-1	NA	TRBJ1-1	NA	CASSLVGRGTEAFF	TGCGCCAGCAGCTTGGTGGGCCGGGGCACTGAAGCTTTCTTT
TRBV11-2	NA	TRBJ2-1	NA	CASSFDFFQDRRREKQFF	TGTGCCAGCAGCTTCGACTTTTTTCAGGACAGACGACGTGAAAAGCAGTTCTTC
TRBV6-5	NA	TRBJ1-6	NA	CASSWTEKNSPLHF	TGTGCCAGCAGTTGGACAGAGAAAAATTCACCCCTCCACTTT
TRBV7-2	NA	TRBJ2-2	NA	CASKLGDYTGELFF	TGTGCCAGCAAACTAGGGGACTACACCGGGGAGCTGTTTTTT
TRBV5-1	NA	TRBJ2-2	TRBD1	CASSIWTGDLGELFF	TGCGCCAGCAGCATCTGGACAGGGGATTTGGGGGAGCTGTTTTTT
TRBV18	NA	TRBJ2-1	TRBD2	CASSPSGTSGRATRSYNEQFF	TGTGCCAGCTCACCGTCCGGGACTAGCGGGAGGGCCACACGGTCCTACAATGAGCAGTTCTTC
TRBV5-1	NA	TRBJ2-2	TRBD2	CASSQLAGGSAGELFF	TGCGCCAGCAGCCAACTAGCGGGAGGGTCGGCCGGGGAGCTGTTTTTT
TRBV5-4	NA	TRBJ2-7	TRBD1	CASRPGDRGNYEQYF	TGTGCCAGCAGACCCGGTGACAGGGGCAACTACGAGCAGTACTTC
TRBV19	once	TRBJ2-5	TRBD2	CASSIPGLAGGQETQYF	TGTGCCAGTAGTATTCCAGGACTAGCGGGGGGGCAAGAGACCCAGTACTTC
TRBV10-3	once	TRBJ2-5	TRBD2	CAIAFLGTSGEETQYF	TGTGCCATCGCTTTCTTAGGGACTAGCGGGGAAGAGACCCAGTACTTC
TRBV28	NA	TRBJ2-7	TRBD1	CASRVVRGPHEQYF	TGTGCCAGCCGGGTAGTCAGGGGGCCCCACGAGCAGTACTTC
TRBV5-1	NA	TRBJ2-2	NA	CAPPTGHRSGELFF	TGCGCCCCCCCTACGGGACATAGGTCCGGGGAGCTGTTTTTT
TRBV11-2	NA	TRBJ1-3	TRBD1	CASRSPGGRLSGNTIYF	TGTGCCAGCAGATCACCAGGGGGAAGACTATCTGGAAACACCATATATTTT
TRBV19	NA	TRBJ2-3	TRBD2	CASKLAVSTDTQYF	TGTGCCAGTAAGCTAGCGGTTAGCACAGATACGCAGTATTTT
TRBV5-1	NA	TRBJ1-6	NA	CASTEVQNSPLHF	TGCGCCAGCACCGAAGTCCAGAATTCACCCCTCCACTTT
TRBV5-4	once	TRBJ2-2	TRBD2	CASSLGRAGVNTGELFF	TGTGCCAGCAGCTTAGGTAGAGCGGGGGTGAACACCGGGGAGCTGTTTTTT